This TCR beta chain was sequenced during a study of T cells in Graves' hyperthyroidism and ophthalmopathy. Study outcomes and limitations: It was a median 6.5 months before onset that the model predicted ophthalmopathy. Ophthalmopathy and stable hyperthyroidism were told apart by a 13 V-J model.

Of note for this clonotype: Its antigen is undetermined.

Regions amplified from RNA transcripts were the TCR beta CDR3 regions. The TCR CDR3 was amplified in a first-round RT-PCR using the HTBI primer set. MiXCR was run by TCRdb on the multiplex PCR reads, yielding one entry per CDR3 protein. The sample yields hundreds of thousands of distinct CDR3 sequences, 35% to 45% seen once. The TCR was taken from a man between 18 and 35 years old with Graves' hyperthyroidism. The sample taken for sequencing was blood.

The CDR3 loop reads CSWELSQYGYTF. The CDR3 nucleotides read TGCAGCTGGGAGCTAAGCCAATATGGCTACACCTTC. This sequence joins TRBV29-1 and TRBJ1-2; D is undetermined. Trimming cost V 8 bases and J 5 bases, with 15 bases left between them. The CDR3 extends over 12 amino acids. Germline values: CDR1 SQVTM, CDR2 ANQGSEA.